Listed below are T cell receptor beta chains from one sample, sequenced in a study of shared clonotypes between healthy human individuals. This table comes from immunoSEQ multiplex PCR, and its TCRdb copy is limited to in-frame clones, with some not included. The sample lists some 2,000,000 clones, around 95% occurring once. The sample comprised naive CD4+ T cells sorted from blood. These receptors were obtained from a man younger than 30 in good health. CDR3s include the opening cysteine and the closing phenylalanine or tryptophan. The order of the fields is clone size, D gene, J gene, V gene, CDR3 DNA, CDR3 protein. D genes are given only for firm matches. The listing skips clone size in some rows; elsewhere it reads once, few, many or a size class.

clone size: once
D gene: TRBD1
J gene: TRBJ2-7
V gene: TRBV18
CDR3 DNA: TGTGCCAGCTCACCACCGGGACAGCCTGTGGAGCAGTACTTC
CDR3 protein: CASSPPGQPVEQYF

clone size: NA
D gene: TRBD1
J gene: TRBJ1-2
V gene: TRBV28
CDR3 DNA: TGTGCCAGCAGTTACCCGACAGGGGGCTTTGGCTACACCTTC
CDR3 protein: CASSYPTGGFGYTF

clone size: NA
D gene: NA
J gene: TRBJ1-6
V gene: TRBV6-5
CDR3 DNA: TGTGCCAGCAGCTCCGGGACACTGAATTCACCCCTCCACTTT
CDR3 protein: CASSSGTLNSPLHF

clone size: NA
D gene: TRBD2
J gene: TRBJ2-7
V gene: TRBV9
CDR3 DNA: TGTGCCAGCAGCGTGGGTCCCCTGACCTTAGCGGGAGGCCCGTTCCCCTTGTACTTC
CDR3 protein: CASSVGPLTLAGGPFPLYF

clone size: once
D gene: TRBD1
J gene: TRBJ1-6
V gene: TRBV5-4
CDR3 DNA: TGTGCCAGCAGCCTAGGGACAGGGCTTTCACCCCTCCACTTT
CDR3 protein: CASSLGTGLSPLHF

clone size: NA
D gene: NA
J gene: TRBJ2-7
V gene: TRBV13
CDR3 DNA: TGTGCCAGCAGCCGGGACAAGGATTACGAGCAGTACTTC
CDR3 protein: CASSRDKDYEQYF

clone size: NA
D gene: TRBD1
J gene: TRBJ2-2
V gene: TRBV4-1
CDR3 DNA: TGCGCCAGCAGCCCCTACGGGCCGGACAGGGCGAACACCGGGGAGCTGTTTTTT
CDR3 protein: CASSPYGPDRANTGELFF

clone size: NA
D gene: NA
J gene: TRBJ2-2
V gene: TRBV18
CDR3 DNA: TGTGCCAGCTCCCGAGGGCAGACACGATTTAACACCGGGGAGCTGTTTTTT
CDR3 protein: CASSRGQTRFNTGELFF

clone size: NA
D gene: NA
J gene: TRBJ1-2
V gene: TRBV19
CDR3 DNA: TGTGCCAGTAGTATCCCTCGCGCAGGCAGTCTCTATGGCTACACCTTC
CDR3 protein: CASSIPRAGSLYGYTF

clone size: NA
D gene: NA
J gene: TRBJ2-7
V gene: TRBV30
CDR3 DNA: TGTGCCTGGAGCGCGGCGGACGCACAGTACTTC
CDR3 protein: CAWSAADAQYF

clone size: many
D gene: NA
J gene: TRBJ1-2
V gene: TRBV5-1
CDR3 DNA: TGCGCCAGCAGCTTGGACCGGCAGGCCGGAGGCTACACCTTC
CDR3 protein: CASSLDRQAGGYTF

clone size: NA
D gene: NA
J gene: TRBJ2-5
V gene: TRBV5-6
CDR3 DNA: TGTGCCAGCAGGTTAGGGGCAGCCCAAGAGACCCAGTACTTC
CDR3 protein: CASRLGAAQETQYF

clone size: NA
D gene: NA
J gene: TRBJ1-1
V gene: TRBV2
CDR3 DNA: TGTGCCTCATCGGGGCACACTGAAGCTTTCTTT
CDR3 protein: CASSGHTEAFF

clone size: NA
D gene: NA
J gene: TRBJ1-6
V gene: TRBV27
CDR3 DNA: TGTGCCAGCAGTTCGACTTGGATGAGCTCCTATAATTCACCCCTCCACTTT
CDR3 protein: CASSSTWMSSYNSPLHF